This T cell receptor (beta chain) comes out of a study of OX40 agonist ivuxolimab in advanced cancers. Study summary: One hepatocellular carcinoma and two cutaneous melanoma patients partially responded. Study outcomes and limitations: On average, CD8+ T cells had more expanded clones than CD4+.

This clone was detected only once. Antigen: not known. It was autoimmune disease history or systemic immunosuppression that excluded patients. Trimming removed 0 bases from V and 0 bases from J, with 6 bases in between. The CDR3 loop spans 14 amino acids. CDR1 and CDR2 (germline): SGHDN, FVKESK. Sequenced by immunoSEQ multiplex PCR; TCRdb stores in-frame clones only, minus some. Of about 54,000 clones in the sample, approximately 90% were seen once. This sequence joins TRBV14 and TRBJ2-7; D uncertain. The material sequenced was CD4+ or CD8+ T cells sorted from blood, taken in a trial of the OX40 agonist ivuxolimab. This clonotype was obtained from an adult with an advanced solid tumor such as melanoma, head and neck, liver or kidney cancer. As DNA, the CDR3 is TGTGCCAGCAGCCAAGAGGTTTACTCCTACGAGCAGTACTTC. Translation gives CASSQEVYSYEQYF.